Following are 16 T cell receptor beta chains from one sample sequenced in a study of siplizumab effects on memory and regulatory T cells. The table came from immunoSEQ multiplex PCR; TCRdb's copy has only in-frame clones and leaves some out. The sample lists about 7,400 clones, around 70% seen once, with around 48% in the top ten. Sequenced input: effector memory CD8+ T cells sorted from blood. Indicated subset: unstimulated CD8+ effector memory T cells. The receptor set was obtained from a human donor in good health.

In its sample, this clone is large. This CDR3 is also generated by other DNA sequences in the sample. The genes are TRBV9 and TRBJ1-1; no definite D call. V was clipped by 3 bases and J by 2 bases, with 5 bases between them. The germline V gene has CDR1 SGDLS and CDR2 YYNGEE. The CDR3 has 12 residues. CDR3: CASSGSNTEAFF. The CDR3 DNA reads TGTGCCAGCAGCGGGTCAAACACTGAAGCTTTCTTT. Full variable domain (rest looked up from reference TRBV9 and TRBJ1-1): DSGVTQTPKHLITATGQRVTLRCSPRSGDLSVYWYQQSLDQGLQFLIQYYNGEERAKGNILERFSAQQFPDLHSELNLSSLELGDSALYFCASSGSNTEAFFGQGTRLTVV.

The rearrangement joins TRBV9 to TRBJ2-1; 9 nucleotides agree with TRBD1. Germline V gene data show CDR1 as SGDLS and CDR2 as YYNGEE. V was pared by 4 bases and J by 6 bases, with 5 bases of the junction left unmatched. This CDR3 is 14 amino acids long. This chain's CDR3 is CASSTGTGFNEQFF. As DNA, the CDR3 is TGTGCCAGCAGCACCGGGACAGGGTTCAATGAGCAGTTCTTC.

This clone ranks as medium-sized. J is TRBJ2-7 and V is TRBV6-6, with a possible D match to TRBD1 (5 bases). The ends were cut back, 0 bases at V and 3 bases at J, with 9 bases in the middle. The CDR3 sequence is 14 residues long. The germline gives CDR1 MNHNY, CDR2 SVGAGI (reference sequence). The CDR3 sequence: CASSYSADSYEQYF. The CDR3 DNA is TGTGCCAGCAGTTACTCGGCAGACAGCTACGAGCAGTACTTC.

This chain joins TRBV13 and TRBJ2-7, with TRBD2 matching 16 bases. Per the germline V gene, CDR1 is PRHDT and CDR2 is FYEKMQ (reference sequence). Unmatched junction bases numbered 14, after V lost 4 bases and J lost 2 bases. CDR3 length: 20 residues. Here the CDR3 reads CASSSRTGLAGGPKTYEQYF. DNA for the CDR3: TGTGCCAGCAGCTCCAGGACGGGACTAGCGGGAGGGCCGAAGACCTACGAGCAGTACTTC.

CDR3: CASSFAQSSYEQYF. The CDR3 coding sequence is TGTGCCAGCAGCTTTGCACAGAGCTCCTACGAGCAGTACTTC. V is TRBV7-2 and J is TRBJ2-7; D unresolved. The length of the CDR3 is 14 residues. Trimming took off 3 bases at V and 0 bases at J, with 9 bases between the two ends. From germline, CDR1 is SGHTA and CDR2 FQGNSA.

This clone was seen a handful of times. The J gene is TRBJ2-5, the V gene TRBV27, with D perhaps TRBD1 or TRBD2 (5 bases each). The V gene's germline CDR1 is MNHEY and CDR2 SMNVEV (reference sequence). Trimming took 2 bases from V and 3 from J, leaving 7 bases between them. The CDR3 contains 13 residues. The CDR3 bases are TGTGCCAGCAGTTTAGGGGGTGAAGAGACCCAGTACTTC. It encodes CASSLGGEETQYF.

The chain is built from TRBV5-4 and TRBJ1-2; 7 nucleotides match TRBD1. Germline assignment: CDR1 SGHNT and CDR2 YYREEE (reference sequence). V dropped 3 bases and J dropped 4; count of bases not matched to a gene: 9. This CDR3 comprises 15 residues. In DNA, the CDR3 is TGTGCCAGCAGCTCAGCCCCCGGGACAGTCTATGGCTACACCTTC. The encoded protein is CASSSAPGTVYGYTF.

The rearrangement joins TRBV4-1 to TRBJ1-2, with 10 bases identical to TRBD1. The germline gives CDR1 MGHRA, CDR2 YSYEKL. The CDR3 consists of 16 residues. J gave up 4 bases and V 6 bases, and 11 bases lay outside the gene matches. CDR3 sequence reads: CASRPKPGQGIYGYTF. DNA of the CDR3: TGCGCCAGCAGACCAAAACCGGGACAGGGGATCTATGGCTACACCTTC.

This clone was counted only a few times. The gene calls are TRBV6-6 and TRBJ2-7; D not certain. Germline-derived CDR1 and CDR2 are MNHNY and SVGAGI (reference sequence). V was shortened by 8 bases and J by 4 bases, with 15 bases between the two germline ends. There are 13 residues in the CDR3. The CDR3 region is CASADVEKYEQYF. CDR3 sequence (DNA): TGTGCCAGCGCCGACGTCGAAAAATACGAGCAGTACTTC.

This clone is classed as medium-sized. The chain carries TRBV6-1 and TRBJ1-3; D is uncertain. Trimming took 8 bases from V and 8 from J, leaving 13 bases between them. Per the germline V gene, CDR1 is MNHNS and CDR2 is SASEGT. The CDR3 totals 12 residues. Here the CDR3 DNA reads TGTGCCAGCGGGTGGCGACTGGACACCATATATTTT. Translated, it gives CASGWRLDTIYF.

This chain joins TRBV29-1 and TRBJ1-1; D might be TRBD1 (5 bases). Germline-derived CDR1 and CDR2 are SQVTM and ANQGSEA. V shed 5 bases and J shed 0 bases, with 10 bases lying between them. CDR3 size: 13 residues. The CDR3 DNA reads as TGCAGCGTTATAGGGGTCCTGAACACTGAAGCTTTCTTT. The encoded protein is CSVIGVLNTEAFF.

This clone has only a few counts. This sample also contains other DNA sequences that code for the same CDR3. J is TRBJ2-3 and V is TRBV27; D unresolved. This CDR3 region has 13 residues. The ends were cut back, 5 bases at V and 0 bases at J, with 6 bases in the middle. Germline CDR1 is MNHEY and CDR2 is SMNVEV (reference sequence). The CDR3 region has the DNA TGTGCCAGCAGTCTCACTAGCACAGATACGCAGTATTTT. As protein: CASSLTSTDTQYF.

The CDR3 sequence is CASSLEGEGPPTETQYF. The CDR3 bases are TGTGCCAGCAGTTTAGAGGGAGAGGGGCCCCCAACAGAGACCCAGTACTTC. The chain employs TRBV28 and TRBJ2-5; D may match TRBD1 or TRBD2 (5 bases each). The germline V gene has CDR1 MDHEN and CDR2 SYDVKM. Trimming cost V 2 bases and J 4 bases, with 20 bases left between them. The CDR3 covers 17 residues. The full variable domain, completed using reference TRBV28 and TRBJ2-5, is DVKVTQSSRYLVKRTGEKVFLECVQDMDHENMFWYRQDPGLGLRLIYFSYDVKMKEKGDIPEGYSVSREKKERFSLILESASTNQTSMYLCASSLEGEGPPTETQYFGPGTRLLVL.

This sequence joins TRBV5-6 and TRBJ1-1, with D uncertain. Per the germline V gene, CDR1 is SGHDT and CDR2 is YYEEEE. The CDR3 length is 13 residues. V was clipped by 1 base and J by 8 bases, with 12 bases between them. CDR3 loop: CASSLPGAREAFF. The DNA for the CDR3 is TGTGCCAGCAGCTTGCCAGGAGCACGAGAAGCTTTCTTT. The entire variable domain, with the rest obtained from reference TRBV5-6 and TRBJ1-1, is as follows: DAGVTQSPTHLIKTRGQQVTLRCSPKSGHDTVSWYQQALGQGPQFIFQYYEEEERQRGNFPDRFSGHQFPNYSSELNVNALLLGDSALYLCASSLPGAREAFFGQGTRLTVV.

In this sample, this clone turned up a few times. This chain joins TRBV27 and TRBJ2-7, with a weak D call TRBD1 (6 bases). Germline values: CDR1 MNHEY, CDR2 SMNVEV (reference sequence). V was pared by 3 bases and J by 8 bases, with 11 bases between. The CDR3 spans 12 residues. This CDR3 is CASSFDRRQQYF. The CDR3 DNA is TGTGCCAGCAGTTTTGACAGGAGACAGCAGTACTTC.

The chain couples TRBV27 to TRBJ1-2; D remains unclear. From germline, CDR1 is MNHEY and CDR2 SMNVEV (reference sequence). V shed 3 bases and J shed 0 bases, with 8 bases lying between them. This CDR3 has 14 amino acids. The CDR3 DNA reads as TGTGCCAGCAGTTTGGGTTCGGCTAACTATGGCTACACCTTC. Translating it yields CASSLGSANYGYTF.